What follows describes a single TCR beta chain. The sample originates from a study of T cell changes during pregnancy in multiple sclerosis. Profiling relied on immunoSEQ multiplex PCR, and the TCRdb table lists in-frame clones only, not all of them. The table lists about 24,000 clones, roughly 88% of them singletons, with approximately 8% in the top ten. Sequenced material: CD8+ T cells from peripheral blood mononuclear cells, taken in the first trimester of pregnancy. The TCR sequence derives from a female donor in good health, enrolled as a control in a pregnancy study.

CDR3 sequence reads: CASSLTGGSYEQYF. CDR3 sequence (DNA): TGTGCCAGCAGCTTAACAGGGGGCTCCTACGAGCAGTACTTC. The chain employs TRBV7-8 and TRBJ2-7; 8 bases agree with TRBD1. CDR1 is SGHVS and CDR2 is FQNEAQ in the germline V gene. The length of the CDR3 is 14 residues. After removal of 2 bases from V and 0 bases from J, the junction contained 0 bases not matched to a gene.